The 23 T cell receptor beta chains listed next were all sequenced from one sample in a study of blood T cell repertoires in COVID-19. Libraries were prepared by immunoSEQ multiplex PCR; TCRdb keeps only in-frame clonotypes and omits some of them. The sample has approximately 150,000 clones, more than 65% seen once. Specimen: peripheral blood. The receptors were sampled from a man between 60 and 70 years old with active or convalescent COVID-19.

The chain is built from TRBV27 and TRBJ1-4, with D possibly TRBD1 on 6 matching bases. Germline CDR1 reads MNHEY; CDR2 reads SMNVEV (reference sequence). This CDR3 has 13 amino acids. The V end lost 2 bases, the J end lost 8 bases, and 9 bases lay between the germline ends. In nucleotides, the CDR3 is TGTGCCAGCAGTTTACAGGGGCGAGAAAAACTGTTTTTT. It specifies CASSLQGREKLFF.

The CDR3 region has the DNA TGTGCCAGCAGCTTGGTGAGCGCAGGGCCCTACGAGCAGTACTTC. It codes for CASSLVSAGPYEQYF. The genes are TRBV5-5 and TRBJ2-7; weak D call: TRBD1 (5 bases). Looked up from germline, CDR1 is SGHKS and CDR2 is YYEKEE (reference sequence). The V gene lost 0 bases and the J gene lost 2 bases, with 12 bases spanning the gap. The CDR3 covers 15 residues.

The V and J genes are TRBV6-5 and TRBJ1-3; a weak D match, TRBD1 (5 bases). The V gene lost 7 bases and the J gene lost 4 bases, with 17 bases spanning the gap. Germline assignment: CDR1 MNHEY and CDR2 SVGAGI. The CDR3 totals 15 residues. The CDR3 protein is CASTRRKGMGNTIYF. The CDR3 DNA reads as TGTGCCAGCACGAGACGCAAGGGGATGGGAAACACCATATATTTT.

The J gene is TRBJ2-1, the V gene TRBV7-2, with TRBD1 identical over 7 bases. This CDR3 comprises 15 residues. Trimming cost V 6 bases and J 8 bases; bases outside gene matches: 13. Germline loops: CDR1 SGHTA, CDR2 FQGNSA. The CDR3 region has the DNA TGTGCCAGCAGAAAGACACGACAGGGTGCTGATGAGCAGTTCTTC. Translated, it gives CASRKTRQGADEQFF.

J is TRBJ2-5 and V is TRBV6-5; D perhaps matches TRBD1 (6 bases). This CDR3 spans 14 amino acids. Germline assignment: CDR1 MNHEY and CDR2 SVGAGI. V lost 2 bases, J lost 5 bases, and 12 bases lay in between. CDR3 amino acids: CASSYEGRGETQYF. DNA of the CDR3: TGTGCCAGCAGTTACGAGGGTAGGGGGGAGACCCAGTACTTC.

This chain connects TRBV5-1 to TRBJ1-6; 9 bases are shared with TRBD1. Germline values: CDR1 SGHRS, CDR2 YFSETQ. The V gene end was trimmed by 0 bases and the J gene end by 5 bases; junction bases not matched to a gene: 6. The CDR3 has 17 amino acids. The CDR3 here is CASSLDPGQGHNSPLHF. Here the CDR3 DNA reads TGCGCCAGCAGCTTGGATCCGGGACAGGGCCATAATTCACCCCTCCACTTT.

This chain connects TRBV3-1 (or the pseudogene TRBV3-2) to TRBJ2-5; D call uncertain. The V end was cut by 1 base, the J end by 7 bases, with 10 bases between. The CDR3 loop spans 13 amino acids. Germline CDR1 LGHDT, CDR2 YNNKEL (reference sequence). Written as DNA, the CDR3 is TGTGCCAGCAGCCAAGTGGGCCCTGGGACCCAGTACTTC. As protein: CASSQVGPGTQYF.

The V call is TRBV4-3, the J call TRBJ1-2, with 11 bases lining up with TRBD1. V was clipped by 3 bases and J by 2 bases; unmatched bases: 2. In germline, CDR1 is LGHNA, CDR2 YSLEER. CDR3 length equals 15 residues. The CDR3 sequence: CASSQRDRGNYGYTF. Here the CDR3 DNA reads TGCGCCAGCAGCCAGCGGGACAGGGGGAACTATGGCTACACCTTC.

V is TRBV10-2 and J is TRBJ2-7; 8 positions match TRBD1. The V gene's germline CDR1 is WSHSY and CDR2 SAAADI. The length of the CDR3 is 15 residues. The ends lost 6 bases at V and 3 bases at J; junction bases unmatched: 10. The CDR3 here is CASRRPGQDRYEQYF. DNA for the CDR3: TGCGCCAGCAGGCGACCGGGACAGGACCGCTACGAGCAGTACTTC.

The CDR3 DNA reads as TGTGCCAGCTCACCACGCCCAGGGCAAGAGACCCAGTACTTC. Translated, it gives CASSPRPGQETQYF. The gene calls are TRBV18 and TRBJ2-5; TRBD1 might be the D (5 bases). The ends were cut back, 1 base at V and 2 bases at J, with 8 bases in the middle. CDR1 and CDR2 from the germline V gene are KGHSH and LQKENI. This CDR3 has 14 residues.

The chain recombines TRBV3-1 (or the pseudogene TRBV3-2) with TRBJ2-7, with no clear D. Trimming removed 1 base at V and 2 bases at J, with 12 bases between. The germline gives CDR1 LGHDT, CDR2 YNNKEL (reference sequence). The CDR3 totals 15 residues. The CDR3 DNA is TGTGCCAGCAGCCAAGTTACTTTCAGGACCTACGAGCAGTACTTC. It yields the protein CASSQVTFRTYEQYF.

The DNA for the CDR3 is TGTGCCAGCAGCCAAGGGCGGGTTTTGAACACTGAAGCTTTCTTT. Amino acids: CASSQGRVLNTEAFF. The chain has TRBV3-1 (or the pseudogene TRBV3-2) and TRBJ1-1; no reliable D call. Germline loops: CDR1 LGHDT, CDR2 YNNKEL (reference sequence). The CDR3 is made up of 15 amino acids. The V end lost 1 base, the J end lost 0 bases, and 9 bases lay between the germline ends.

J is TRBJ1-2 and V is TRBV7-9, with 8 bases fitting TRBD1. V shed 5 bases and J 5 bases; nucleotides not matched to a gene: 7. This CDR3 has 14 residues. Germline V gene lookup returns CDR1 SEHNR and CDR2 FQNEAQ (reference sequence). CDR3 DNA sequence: TGTGCCAGCAGCACGGGGACAGGACCGTATGGCTACACCTTC. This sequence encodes CASSTGTGPYGYTF.

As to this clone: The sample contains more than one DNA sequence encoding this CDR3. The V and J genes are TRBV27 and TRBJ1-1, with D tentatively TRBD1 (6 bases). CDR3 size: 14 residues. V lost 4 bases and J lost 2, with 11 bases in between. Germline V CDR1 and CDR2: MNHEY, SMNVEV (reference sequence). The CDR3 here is CASSSGQRNTEAFF. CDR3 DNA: TGTGCCAGCAGTTCCGGACAGAGAAACACTGAAGCTTTCTTT.

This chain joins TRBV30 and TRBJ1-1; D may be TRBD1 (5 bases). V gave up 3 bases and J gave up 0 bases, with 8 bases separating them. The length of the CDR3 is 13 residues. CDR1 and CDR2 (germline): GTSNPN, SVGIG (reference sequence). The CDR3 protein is CAWRGAMNTEAFF. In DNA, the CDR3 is TGTGCCTGGAGAGGGGCCATGAACACTGAAGCTTTCTTT.

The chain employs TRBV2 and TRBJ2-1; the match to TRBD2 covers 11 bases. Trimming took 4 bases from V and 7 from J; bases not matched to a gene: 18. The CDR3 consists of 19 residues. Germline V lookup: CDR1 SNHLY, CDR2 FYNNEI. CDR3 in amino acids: CASSVPGVKLAGDGNEQFF. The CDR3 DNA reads TGTGCCAGCAGTGTTCCAGGAGTTAAACTAGCGGGGGACGGTAATGAGCAGTTCTTC.

This chain's CDR3 is CASSQGTGGTMNTEAFF. The DNA of the CDR3 is TGTGCCAGCAGTCAAGGGACAGGGGGCACGATGAACACTGAAGCTTTCTTT. V usage is TRBV27 and J usage is TRBJ1-1; 12 nucleotides match TRBD1. The J segment lost 0 bases and the V segment lost 5 bases, leaving 7 bases of the junction unmatched. In germline, CDR1 is MNHEY, CDR2 SMNVEV (reference sequence). CDR3 length: 17 residues.

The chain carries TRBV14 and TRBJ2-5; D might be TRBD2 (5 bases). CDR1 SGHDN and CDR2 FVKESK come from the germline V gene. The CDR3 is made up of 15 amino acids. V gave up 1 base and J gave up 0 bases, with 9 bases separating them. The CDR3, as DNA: TGTGCCAGCAGCCAAGGGACTTCGTACCAAGAGACCCAGTACTTC. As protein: CASSQGTSYQETQYF. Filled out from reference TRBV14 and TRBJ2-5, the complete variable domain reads EAGVTQFPSHSVIEKGQTVTLRCDPISGHDNLYWYRRVMGKEIKFLLHFVKESKQDESGMPNNRFLAERTGGTYSTLKVQPAELEDSGVYFCASSQGTSYQETQYFGPGTRLLVL.

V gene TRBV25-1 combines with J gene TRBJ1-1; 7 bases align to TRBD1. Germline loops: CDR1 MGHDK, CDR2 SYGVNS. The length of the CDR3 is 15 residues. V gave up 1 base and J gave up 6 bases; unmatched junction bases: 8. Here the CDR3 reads CASSELSDRAAEAFF. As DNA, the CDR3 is TGTGCCAGCAGTGAATTGAGCGACAGGGCCGCTGAAGCTTTCTTT.

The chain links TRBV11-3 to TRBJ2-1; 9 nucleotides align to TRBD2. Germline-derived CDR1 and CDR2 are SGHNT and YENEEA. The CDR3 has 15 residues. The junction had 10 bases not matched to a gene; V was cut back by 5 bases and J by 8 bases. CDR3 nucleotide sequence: TGTGCCAGCAGCCTCCTTAGCGGGAGTCCGGATGAGCAGTTCTTC. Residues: CASSLLSGSPDEQFF.

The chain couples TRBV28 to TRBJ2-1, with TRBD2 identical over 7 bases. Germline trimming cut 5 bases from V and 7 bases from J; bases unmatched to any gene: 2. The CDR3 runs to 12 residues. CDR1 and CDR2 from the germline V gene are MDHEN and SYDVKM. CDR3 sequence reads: CASSTRGNEQFF. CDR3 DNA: TGTGCCAGCAGTACGCGGGGGAATGAGCAGTTCTTC.

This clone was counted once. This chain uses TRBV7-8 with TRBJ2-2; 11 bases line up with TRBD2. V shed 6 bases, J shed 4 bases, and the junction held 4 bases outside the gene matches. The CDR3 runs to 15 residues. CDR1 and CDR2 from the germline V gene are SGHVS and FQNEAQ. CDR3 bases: TGTGCCAGCAGATTTAGCGGGGGGGCCACCGGGGAGCTGTTTTTT. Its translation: CASRFSGGATGELFF.

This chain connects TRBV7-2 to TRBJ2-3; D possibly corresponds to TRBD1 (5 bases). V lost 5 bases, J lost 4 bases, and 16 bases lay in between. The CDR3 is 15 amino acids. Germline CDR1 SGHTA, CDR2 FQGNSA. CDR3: CASSAAGIRADTQYF. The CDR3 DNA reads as TGTGCCAGCAGCGCAGCAGGGATTAGGGCAGATACGCAGTATTTT.